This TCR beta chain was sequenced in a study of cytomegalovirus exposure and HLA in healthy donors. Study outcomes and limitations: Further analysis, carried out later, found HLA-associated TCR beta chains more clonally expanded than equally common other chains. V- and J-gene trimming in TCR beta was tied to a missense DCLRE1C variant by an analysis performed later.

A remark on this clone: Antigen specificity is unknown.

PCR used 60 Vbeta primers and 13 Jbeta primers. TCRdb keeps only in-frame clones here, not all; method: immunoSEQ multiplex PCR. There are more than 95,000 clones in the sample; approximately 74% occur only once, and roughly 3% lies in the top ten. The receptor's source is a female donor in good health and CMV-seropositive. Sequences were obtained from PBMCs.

CDR3 in amino acids: CASRGGTGASYEQYF. CDR3 bases: TGTGCCTCCCGGGGGGGGACAGGGGCCTCCTACGAGCAGTACTTC. This rearrangement joins TRBV30 to TRBJ2-7; TRBD1 agrees at 10 bases. Germline values: CDR1 GTSNPN, CDR2 SVGIG (reference sequence). The length of the CDR3 is 15 residues. With 7 bases clipped from V and 0 bases from J, the junction kept 9 bases outside the gene matches.